By frequency in the sample, the clone carrying this T cell receptor beta chain is medium-sized. Per germline, CDR1 SGHAT and CDR2 FQNNGV. The CDR3 has 16 residues. The germline V and J ends were trimmed by 0 bases and 6 bases, with 16 bases remaining between them. The record originates from a study of human T cells and chemical hapten exposure. On the study more broadly: Across its approximately 25 weeks, the study gave patients weekly diphenylcyclopropenone doses to the scalp.

Time point meaning: pre-sensitization, week 0. Regarding treatment: therapeutic diphenylcyclopropenone sensitization with weekly scalp DPC. Library construction involved attaching unique molecular identifiers to individual cDNA molecules, which allowed quantitative, reproducible TCR counting. TCRdb re-analysed the RACE reads in MiXCR, keeping a single row per CDR3 protein. The table lists about 39,000 distinct CDR3 sequences, under 15% of them singletons. This specimen consisted of whole blood, obtained in connection with sensitization to the hapten diphenylcyclopropenone (DPC). The chain links TRBV11-2 to TRBJ2-3; maybe TRBD2 (5 bases). The clonotype was recovered from a woman in her twenties or thirties with alopecia areata. Some clones in this sample may be carry-over from other donors' samples. The CDR3 reads CASSLDLDGKADTQYF. As DNA, the CDR3 is TGTGCCAGCAGCTTAGATCTGGACGGGAAGGCTGATACGCAGTATTTT. Full variable domain (rest looked up from reference TRBV11-2 and TRBJ2-3): EAGVAQSPRYKIIEKRQSVAFWCNPISGHATLYWYQQILGQGPKLLIQFQNNGVVDDSQLPKDRFSAERLKGVDSTLKIQPAKLEDSAVYLCASSLDLDGKADTQYFGPGTRLTVL.